This TCR beta chain was identified in a study of regulatory T cells in long-lasting Graves disease (dated by TCRdb to the early 2020s). Regarding the study in general: Patients with newly diagnosed Graves' disease had been on antithyroid drugs for under 3 months. Patients with persistent Graves' disease were compared with patients with newly diagnosed Graves' disease using TCR sequencing and RNA sequencing of peripheral blood. The study was conducted in China and was registered as a clinical trial. TCR sequencing covered some 13 persistent and approximately 20 newly diagnosed Graves' disease patients, some 33 samples in total.

This clonotype came up many times. Its recognized antigen is unknown. No base qualities exist here, and no much larger clone lies one base off it. Results and caveats for the whole study, not just this receptor: Compared with newly diagnosed patients, patients with persistent Graves' disease had lower TCR Shannon entropy and fewer highly expanded clones, which suggests clonal expansion. TRBV28, TRBJ1-2 and TRBJ2-5 were preferentially used in persistent disease, while TRBV20-1 and TRBJ2-1 were favored in newly diagnosed disease. More public clonotypes were shared among persistent patients (more than 2,500) than among newly diagnosed patients (966). The authors noted that the small sample size was a limitation that may lower accuracy. Sequencing and analysis were limited to the TCR beta chain. Peripheral blood alone was examined, since thyroid tissue, which constituted the primary lesion, could not be accessed.

Libraries were made using multiplex PCR. The listed sequencing device is Illumina HiSeq 4000. To build TCR beta libraries, CDR3 regions were amplified by Arm-PCR using iRepertoire HTBI primers. Before sequencing, the PCR products went through gel purification. For the original study's pipeline: Gene usage analysis of CDR3 amino acid clonotypes relied on the 60 or so TRBV and 13 to 15 TRBJ segments identified across samples. Filtered high-quality paired reads were merged into contigs using COPE and FqMerger. Contigs were aligned with BLAST to IMGT TRBV, TRBD and TRBJ reference genes, and CDR3 was defined per IMGT. Any clonotype with a frequency above 0.1% was classified as a highly expanded clone. Repertoire diversity was measured by Shannon entropy, and V-J evenness by the Gini coefficient. A clonotype found in more than one individual was treated as public. TCRdb trimmed the raw reads at Q25, called clones with MiXCR and kept productive beta chains. Here each entry gathers all rows of one CDR3 protein and keeps the most common genes and DNA. The authors' filters were not applied to this entry. For this sample there are 250,000 to 400,000 distinct CDR3 sequences; about a sixth appear just once. The ten largest clones capture roughly 35% of the sample.

The sample's time point label is to be understood as: newly diagnosed GD, antithyroid drugs for less than 3 months. For both TCR sequencing and RNA sequencing, RNA was extracted from PBMCs using TRIzol. The diagnosis of Graves' disease followed American Thyroid Association guidelines. Patients for the study were recruited at an endocrinology department in Xi'an, China. Each patient gave approximately 9 milliliters of peripheral blood, collected in an EDTA anticoagulant tube. Ficoll Paque Plus density gradient separation was used to isolate PBMCs, and no further T cell sorting was performed. RNA quality was checked with an Agilent 2100 Bioanalyzer and agarose gel, and concentration with a NanoDrop 2000. The V end loses 6 bases and the J end loses 2 bases, and a stretch of 14 bases separates them. CDR3 length: 14 amino acids, cysteine to phenylalanine. The read is trimmed to its CDR3 DNA, 42 bases read in frame from base 1.

The clonotype comes from a female donor with Graves disease. The chain couples TRBV12-3 or TRBV12-4 to TRBJ2-7; tentative D gene TRBD2, with 5 bases matching. The sample was peripheral blood mononuclear cells (PBMCs), taken at new diagnosis, from a patient treated with antithyroid drugs. The CDR3 region: CASSLAGVPYEQYF. The sequence in DNA is TGTGCCAGCAGCCTCGCCGGGGTCCCCTACGAGCAGTACTTC.